The 8 T cell receptor beta chains presented below share a single source sample, sequenced in a study of T cells in women clearing cervical HPV infection. Sequencing used immunoSEQ multiplex PCR; TCRdb keeps in-frame clones, though not all of them. The table gives 44,000 or so clones; the top ten clones make up approximately 1% of it. Input material: blood buffy coat. The origin of the receptors is a woman between 18 and 75 years old with a cervical HPV16 infection that either progressed to CIN3+ or cleared (not recorded which).

Worth noting for this clone: The read comes to an end 3 residues before the CDR3 does, leaving the germline J gene to fill in the end. V usage is TRBV2 and J usage is TRBJ1-4; the D gene is possibly TRBD1 (6 bases). Trimming left V 9 bases short and J 0 bases short, with 14 bases between. Per germline, CDR1 SNHLY and CDR2 FYNNEI. This CDR3 is 15 amino acids long. The DNA read from the CDR3 is TGTGCCAGTCGACGACAGGACGCAACTAATGAAAAA. Protein sequence: CASRRQDATNEK. In full, the CDR3 reads CASRRQDATNEKLFF.

Remarks on this clone: The read stops 3 residues short of the end of the CDR3; the missing end is completed from the germline J gene. J is TRBJ2-3 and V is TRBV5-4, with a tentative D call TRBD1 (6 bases). Germline V gene lookup returns CDR1 SGHNT and CDR2 YYREEE (reference sequence). The CDR3 contains 15 residues. This CDR3 reads CASSPRGVGAETQYF. Incomplete CDR3 DNA: TGTGCCAGCAGCCCGCGAGGTGTGGGGGCGGAGACG.

As to this clone: Coverage ceases 3 residues before the CDR3 finishes, and the germline J gene fills in the end. The chain joins TRBV6-4 to TRBJ2-3, with 7 bases identical to TRBD2. There are 16 residues in the CDR3. Germline CDR1 and CDR2: MRHNA and SNTAGT. J lost 1 base, V lost 7 bases, and 11 bases had no gene match. The CDR3 bases that were read are TGTGCCAGCATTCCTCGGGGGGAAGCATGCACAGATACG. It specifies CASIPRGEACTDT. The whole CDR3 region reads CASIPRGEACTDTQYF.

Remarks on this clone: Read data end 3 residues before the CDR3 end; the end is taken from the germline J gene. The gene calls are TRBV5-4 and TRBJ2-7; possible D gene TRBD2, 6 bases. Trimming took 6 bases from V and 5 from J, leaving 21 bases between them. Per the germline V gene, CDR1 is SGHNT and CDR2 is YYREEE (reference sequence). The CDR3 has 15 residues. This chain's CDR3 is CASTTGPGRGDEQYF. The covered CDR3 bases are TGTGCCAGCACCACAGGACCCGGGCGGGGTGACGAG.

As for this clone: The read halts 3 residues ahead of the CDR3 end, with the missing end drawn from the germline J gene. The J gene is TRBJ1-3, the V gene TRBV2, with D perhaps matching TRBD1 (5 bases). Germline-derived CDR1 and CDR2 are SNHLY and FYNNEI. This CDR3 region has 16 residues. V dropped 2 bases and J dropped 3 bases, with 14 bases sitting between them. The covered CDR3 bases are TGTGCCAGCAGTGAACAGGAAGGGGTGTATGGAAACACC. Translating it yields CASSEQEGVYGNT. The full-length CDR3 reads as CASSEQEGVYGNTIYF.

Regarding this clone: Sequencing ends 3 residues short of the CDR3 end; the germline J gene provides the rest. This chain links TRBV7-7 with TRBJ2-2; tentatively, D is TRBD1 or TRBD2 (5 bases each). The CDR3 is made up of 15 amino acids. The germline gives CDR1 SSHAT, CDR2 FNYEAQ (reference sequence). V was pared by 5 bases and J by 4 bases, with 14 bases between. The sequenced part of the CDR3 DNA is TGTGCCAGCAGCGAGGGGTCAAACCCCACCGGGGAG. It yields the protein CASSEGSNPTGE. The complete CDR3 protein is CASSEGSNPTGELFF.

For this clone: The missing CDR3 end, 3 residues past where the read stops, is filled in from the germline J gene. This CDR3 is also generated by other DNA sequences in the sample. The V call is TRBV20-1, the J call TRBJ1-3; possible D gene TRBD1, 5 bases. The CDR3 has 17 amino acids. The V end was cut by 1 base, the J end by 1 base, with 17 bases between. Germline CDR1 DFQATT, CDR2 SNEGSKA (reference sequence). CDR3 DNA, as far as it was read: TGCAGTGCTAGAGCGGCAGGGTTCGAATTTTCTGGAAACACC. This translates into CSARAAGFEFSGNT. In full, the CDR3 is CSARAAGFEFSGNTIYF.

As regards this clone: Coverage ceases 3 residues before the CDR3 finishes, and the germline J gene fills in the end. The V gene is TRBV5-6, the J gene TRBJ2-7; D unresolved. The V gene lost 4 bases and the J gene lost 2 bases, with 10 bases spanning the gap. CDR3 length: 13 residues. The germline V gene encodes CDR1 SGHDT and CDR2 YYEEEE. The CDR3 sequence: CASSAGRTYEQYF. The DNA read from the CDR3 is TGTGCCAGCAGCGCAGGTCGCACCTACGAG.